A selection of T cell receptor beta chains follows, all from one sample in a study of cytotoxic CD8 clonotypes in ibrutinib-treated CLL. Method: immunoSEQ multiplex PCR; TCRdb's copy keeps in-frame clones and lacks some. The repertoire includes over 65,000 clones, 68% of them detected once, and around 5.8% sits in the top ten. The input for sequencing was PBMCs, taken after 12 months of ibrutinib treatment. These receptors were obtained from a human donor with chronic lymphocytic leukemia. CDR3s include the opening cysteine and the closing phenylalanine or tryptophan. Each record gives: CDR3 protein, CDR3 DNA, J gene, V gene, D gene, clone size. The D gene is left open where the match is weak. A row's size may be missing; if present it is once, few, many or a size class.

CDR3 protein: CASSQAVTRRGYTF; CDR3 DNA: TGCGCCAGCAGCCAAGCCGTCACCCGGAGGGGCTACACCTTC; J gene: TRBJ1-2; V gene: TRBV4-1; D gene: .; clone size: .
CDR3 protein: CASSVEGADTEAFF; CDR3 DNA: TGTGCCAGCAGCGTCGAGGGCGCGGACACTGAAGCTTTCTTT; J gene: TRBJ1-1; V gene: TRBV9; D gene: .; clone size: .
CDR3 protein: CASTIQGSGYGYTF; CDR3 DNA: TGCGCCAGCACCATCCAGGGATCCGGCTATGGCTACACCTTC; J gene: TRBJ1-2; V gene: TRBV10-2; D gene: .; clone size: .
CDR3 protein: CASSQTGLVSEKLFF; CDR3 DNA: TGCGCCAGCAGCCAAACAGGTCTGGTTAGTGAAAAACTGTTTTTT; J gene: TRBJ1-4; V gene: TRBV4-1; D gene: .; clone size: .
CDR3 protein: CASSYSTSATYEQYF; CDR3 DNA: TGTGCCAGCAGTTACTCGACTAGCGCTACCTACGAGCAGTACTTC; J gene: TRBJ2-7; V gene: TRBV6-5; D gene: TRBD2; clone size: .
CDR3 protein: CASSSLTSKAYEQYF; CDR3 DNA: TGTGCCAGCAGTAGTCTTACTTCCAAGGCCTACGAGCAGTACTTC; J gene: TRBJ2-7; V gene: TRBV6-5; D gene: .; clone size: .
CDR3 protein: CASSLSQGTLMGGYTF; CDR3 DNA: TGTGCCAGCAGTTTATCACAGGGAACCTTAATGGGGGGCTACACCTTC; J gene: TRBJ1-2; V gene: TRBV27; D gene: .; clone size: .
CDR3 protein: CASSQDTQYF; CDR3 DNA: TGTGCCAGCTCACAGGATACGCAGTATTTT; J gene: TRBJ2-3; V gene: TRBV18; D gene: .; clone size: .
CDR3 protein: CASSEFSGNTIYF; CDR3 DNA: TGCGCCAGCAGTGAGTTCTCTGGAAACACCATATATTTT; J gene: TRBJ1-3; V gene: TRBV10-1; D gene: .; clone size: few
CDR3 protein: CAWSVQGVDYGYTF; CDR3 DNA: TGTGCCTGGAGTGTACAGGGAGTCGACTATGGCTACACCTTC; J gene: TRBJ1-2; V gene: TRBV30; D gene: .; clone size: .